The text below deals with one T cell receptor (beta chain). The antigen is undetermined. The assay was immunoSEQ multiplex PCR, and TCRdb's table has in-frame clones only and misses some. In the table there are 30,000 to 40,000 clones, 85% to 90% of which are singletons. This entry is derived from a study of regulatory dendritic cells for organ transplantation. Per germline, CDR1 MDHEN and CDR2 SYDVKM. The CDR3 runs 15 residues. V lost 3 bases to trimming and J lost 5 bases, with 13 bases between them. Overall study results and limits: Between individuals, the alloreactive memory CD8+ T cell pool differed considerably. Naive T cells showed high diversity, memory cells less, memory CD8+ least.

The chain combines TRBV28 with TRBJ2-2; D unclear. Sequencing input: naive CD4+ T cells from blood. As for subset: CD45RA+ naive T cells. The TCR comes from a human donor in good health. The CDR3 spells CASSFGRSKTGELFF. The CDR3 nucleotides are TGTGCCAGCAGTTTTGGACGGTCCAAAACCGGGGAGCTGTTTTTT.